This TCR beta chain was sequenced for a study of regulatory T cells in long-lasting Graves disease. On the study more broadly: In persistent Graves' disease, antithyroid drugs had been taken for over 5 years and TSH receptor antibodies stayed positive. General study results and limits: There were preferences for TRBV28, TRBJ1-2 and TRBJ2-5 in persistent disease. The small sample size may have reduced accuracy. Thyroid tissue went unexamined; only peripheral blood was analyzed.

This CDR3 contains 13 residues. V shed 3 bases and J shed 8 bases, with 13 bases lying between them. Regarding time point: persistent/refractory GD, antithyroid drugs over 5 years with positive TRAb. The authors made the TCR library using RNA they extracted from PBMCs. This clonotype was recorded many times. Its antigen is unidentified. Arm-PCR of CDR3 regions with iRepertoire HTBI primers generated TCR beta libraries. MiXCR, applied by TCRdb to the multiplex PCR reads, yields one record per CDR3 protein. This table has 300,000 to 500,000 distinct CDR3 sequences, about 20% appearing once. The chain uses TRBV12-3 or TRBV12-4 and TRBJ1-1; D is unresolved. The TCR comes from a female donor with Graves disease. Source: peripheral blood mononuclear cells (PBMCs), taken when the disease was refractory, from a patient treated with antithyroid drugs. The CDR3 loop is CASSFSVGSEAFF. CDR3 sequence (DNA): TGTGCCAGCAGTTTTTCCGTCGGCAGCGAAGCTTTCTTT.